Detailed here is one T cell receptor beta chain. Its antigen target is currently unknown. No much larger clone is present one base from it, and per-base qualities are unavailable. Using the deep immunoSEQ assay, multiplex PCR amplified TCR CDR3 regions from genomic DNA. Extracted genomic DNA from each cell subset was distributed evenly across all wells of several immunoSEQ 96-well plates, and each plate was treated as a replicate. For unsorted PBMC, roughly 0.3 ug of genomic DNA, equivalent to approximately 30,000 T cell genomes, went into each replicate PCR. Ten immunoSEQ deep assay plates were used to sequence the unsorted PBMC genomic DNA. The purified libraries were quantified using a Qubit 3.0 fluorometer, sized with a Bioanalyzer 2100, and then quantified again using the KAPA Library Quantification kit. A separate single-read 150-cycle Illumina NextSeq 550 flow cell was used to sequence each immunoSEQ 96-well plate. From the authors' description of their analysis: The immunoSEQ output contained only junctional sequences without quality scores, so filtering could not match that applied to full-length reads. Sequences were annotated with PyIR, a Python wrapper for IgBLAST v1.9, and V/J genes and CDR3 were assigned using IMGT germline references. Reads were filtered out if the reads had weak V/J assignments (E-value above 1e-6), no CDR3, stop codons, out-of-frame junctions, or ambiguous translated residues. A V3J clonotype was defined by an identical inferred V gene, J gene, and CDR3 amino acid sequence. The percentage overlap between two repertoires was calculated by dividing the number of shared unique clonotypes by the size of the smaller repertoire. RTK rarefaction, the Chao1 estimator, and Recon v2.1 estimates of unobserved clonotypes were used to assess repertoire richness. TCRdb retrieved this table from immuneACCESS and kept in-frame rearrangements only. Not all clones are present; in checked studies, unresolved V genes account for under half, and no reason is known for the remainder. V and J calls and clone size are as listed in that table; D and trimming were resolved from the DNA. This sample lists 500,000 to 650,000 clones; 70% to 80% were detected once. Around 11% of the sample goes to the ten largest clones.

This sample is drawn from a study of shared clonotypes between healthy human individuals (dated by TCRdb to 2020 to 2022). In terms of the full investigation: A few men and a couple of women, aged 18 to 49 years, made up the cohort. Blood TCR repertoires of a handful of healthy adults were deeply sequenced to estimate repertoire size and the extent of clonotype sharing between individuals. To increase sequencing depth and limit assay-specific biases, TCR repertoire library preparation and sequencing were carried out by different laboratories using diverse techniques. Per donor, leukapheresis produced somewhere between about 0.8 and 9 billion PBMCs.

General conclusions and limits of the study: Sampling was limited to blood, and TCR repertoires in tissue likely differ from TCR repertoires in blood. Based on pairwise subsampling, the degree of clonotype sharing among donors was expected to be affected by sequencing depth. Because the study included only a small number of donors, the genetic and exposure-history diversity represented was limited.

The donors were healthy, HIV-negative adults who had no recently reported acute infections or vaccinations. Every donor was a Caucasian adult residing in Nashville, Tennessee, USA. For unsorted samples, tens of millions of PBMCs were counted, and genomic DNA was extracted using the QIAamp DNA Blood Mini kit. Blood was collected by leukapheresis, and PBMCs were isolated by Ficoll-Histopaque density gradient centrifugation and then cryopreserved in liquid nitrogen vapor phase. Reading the germline V gene gives CDR1 SGHDT and CDR2 YYEEEE. Reading from cysteine to phenylalanine, the CDR3 counts 12 amino acids. The kept DNA is CDR3 alone, 36 bases in frame from the first base. After removal of 0 bases from V and 10 bases from J, the junction retains 0 bases not matched to a gene.

Sequencing was done on a sample of PBMCs. The receptor's source is a woman between 40 and 50 years old in good health. Some clones in this sample may be carry-over from other donors' samples. The chain is made from TRBV5-6 and TRBJ2-1, with 8 bases in between that match TRBD1. The bases are TGTGCCAGCAGCTTGGGGACAGGGGAGCAGTTCTTC. Translated, it reads CASSLGTGEQFF.